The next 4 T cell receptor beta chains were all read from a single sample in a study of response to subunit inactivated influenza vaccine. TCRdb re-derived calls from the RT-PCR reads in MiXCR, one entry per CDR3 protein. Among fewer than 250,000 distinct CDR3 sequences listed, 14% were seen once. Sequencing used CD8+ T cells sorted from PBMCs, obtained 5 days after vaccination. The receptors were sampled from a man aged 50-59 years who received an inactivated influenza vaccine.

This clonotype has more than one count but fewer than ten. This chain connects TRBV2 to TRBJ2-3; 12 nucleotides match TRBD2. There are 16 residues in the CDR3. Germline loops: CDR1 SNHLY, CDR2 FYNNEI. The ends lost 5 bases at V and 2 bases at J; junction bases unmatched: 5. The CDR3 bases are TGTGCCAGCAGTTCGGGACTAGCGGGTTTCACAGATACGCAGTATTTT. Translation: CASSSGLAGFTDTQYF.

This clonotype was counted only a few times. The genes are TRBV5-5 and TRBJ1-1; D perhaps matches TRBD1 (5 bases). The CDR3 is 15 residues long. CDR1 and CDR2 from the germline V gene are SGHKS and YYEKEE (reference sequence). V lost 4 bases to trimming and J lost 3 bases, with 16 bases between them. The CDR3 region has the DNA TGTGCCAGCAGCCCCCCCCCGCCGGGGGACACTGAAGCTTTCTTT. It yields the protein CASSPPPPGDTEAFF.

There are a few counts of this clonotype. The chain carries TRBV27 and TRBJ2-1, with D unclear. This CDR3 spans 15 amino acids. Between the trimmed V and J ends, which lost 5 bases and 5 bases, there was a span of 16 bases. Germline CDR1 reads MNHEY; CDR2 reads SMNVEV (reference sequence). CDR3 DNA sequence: TGTGCCAGCAGTCTCGGCCCTGGACCGAACAATGAGCAGTTCTTC. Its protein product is CASSLGPGPNNEQFF.

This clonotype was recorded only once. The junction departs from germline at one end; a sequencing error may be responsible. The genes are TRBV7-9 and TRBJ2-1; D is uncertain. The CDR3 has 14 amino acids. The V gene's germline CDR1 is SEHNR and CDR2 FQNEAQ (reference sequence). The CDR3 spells CACSHIGNLDEQFF. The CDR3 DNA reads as TGTGCCTGCAGCCATATAGGTAACCTGGATGAGCAGTTCTTC.